This TCR beta chain was profiled in a study of EBV T-cell therapy then PD-1 blockade in nasopharyngeal carcinoma. Regarding treatment: AdE1-LMPpoly-expanded autologous EBV-specific T-cell therapy followed by anti-PD-1 nivolumab. The CDR3 contains 16 residues. V lost 2 bases and J lost 5; bases outside the gene matches: 11. Germline-derived CDR1 and CDR2 are SNHLY and FYNNEI. As regards this clone: Its antigen is as yet unknown.

TCRdb's table, derived via immunoSEQ multiplex PCR, lists solely in-frame clones and lacks some. Here the sample spans around 19,000 clones, approximately 88% being singletons. The receptor was isolated from a man aged 35 to 55 with nasopharyngeal carcinoma. The chain joins TRBV2 to TRBJ2-7; 8 nucleotides align to TRBD1. Sequencing was performed on CD8+ T cells from blood, taken at day 0 from a patient whose treatment included autologous EBV-specific T cells and nivolumab. CDR3 DNA sequence: TGTGCCAGCAGTGAAAGGTGGCAGGGGGCCAACCACGAGCAGTACTTC. The encoded protein is CASSERWQGANHEQYF.